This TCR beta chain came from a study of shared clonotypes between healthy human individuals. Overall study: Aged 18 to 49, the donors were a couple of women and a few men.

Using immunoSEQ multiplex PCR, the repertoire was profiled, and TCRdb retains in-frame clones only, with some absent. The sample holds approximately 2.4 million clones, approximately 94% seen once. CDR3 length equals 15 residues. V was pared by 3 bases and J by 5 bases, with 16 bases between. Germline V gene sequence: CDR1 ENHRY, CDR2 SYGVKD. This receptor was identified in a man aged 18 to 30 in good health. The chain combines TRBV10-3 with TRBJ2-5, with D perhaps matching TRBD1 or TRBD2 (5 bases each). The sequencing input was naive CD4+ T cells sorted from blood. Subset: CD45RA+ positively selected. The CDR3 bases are TGTGCCATCAGTGATTTGTTTGGGGGTAGGGAGACCCAGTACTTC. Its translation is CAISDLFGGRETQYF.